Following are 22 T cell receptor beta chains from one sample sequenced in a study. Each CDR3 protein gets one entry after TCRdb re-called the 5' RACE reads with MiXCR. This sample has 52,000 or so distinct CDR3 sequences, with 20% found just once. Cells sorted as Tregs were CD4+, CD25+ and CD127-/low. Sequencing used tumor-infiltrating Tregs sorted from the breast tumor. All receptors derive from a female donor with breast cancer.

The CDR3 sequence: CASPLRGRNYGYTF. CDR3 DNA: TGTGCCAGCCCCCTACGTGGTCGTAACTATGGCTACACCTTC. This chain joins TRBV28 and TRBJ1-2, with D unresolved. V dropped 8 bases and J dropped 1 base, with 14 bases sitting between them. The CDR3 loop spans 14 amino acids. Per the germline V gene, CDR1 is MDHEN and CDR2 is SYDVKM.

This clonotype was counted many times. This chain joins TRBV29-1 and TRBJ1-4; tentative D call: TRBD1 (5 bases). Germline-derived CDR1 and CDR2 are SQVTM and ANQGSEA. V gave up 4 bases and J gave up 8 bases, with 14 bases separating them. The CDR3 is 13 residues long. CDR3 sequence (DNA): TGCAGCGTTGGCACGGGGCGCTTCGAAAAACTGTTTTTT. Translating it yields CSVGTGRFEKLFF.

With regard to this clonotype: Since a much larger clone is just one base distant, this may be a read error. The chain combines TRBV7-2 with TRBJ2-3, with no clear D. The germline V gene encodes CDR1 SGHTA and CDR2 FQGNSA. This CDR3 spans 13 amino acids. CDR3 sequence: CASSSFSTDPQYF. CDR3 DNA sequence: TGTGCCAGCAGTTCCTTTAGCACAGATCCGCAGTATTTT. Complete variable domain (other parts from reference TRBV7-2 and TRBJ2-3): GAGVSQSPSNKVTEKGKDVELRCDPISGHTALYWYRQSLGQGLEFLIYFQGNSAPDKSGLPSDRFSAERTGGSVSTLTIQRTQQEDSAVYLCASSSFSTDPQYFGPGTRLTVL.

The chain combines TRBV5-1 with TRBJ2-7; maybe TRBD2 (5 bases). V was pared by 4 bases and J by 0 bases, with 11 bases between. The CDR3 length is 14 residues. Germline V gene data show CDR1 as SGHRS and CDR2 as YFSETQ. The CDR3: CASSGGGLSYEQYF. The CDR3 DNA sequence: TGCGCCAGCAGCGGAGGAGGACTCTCCTACGAGCAGTACTTC.

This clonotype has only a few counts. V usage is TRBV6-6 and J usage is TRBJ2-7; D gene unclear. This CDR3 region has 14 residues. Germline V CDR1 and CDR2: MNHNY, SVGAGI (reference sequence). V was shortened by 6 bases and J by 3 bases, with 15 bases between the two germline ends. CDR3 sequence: CASRPNYPDYEQYF. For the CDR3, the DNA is TGTGCCAGCAGGCCAAACTACCCTGACTACGAGCAGTACTTC.

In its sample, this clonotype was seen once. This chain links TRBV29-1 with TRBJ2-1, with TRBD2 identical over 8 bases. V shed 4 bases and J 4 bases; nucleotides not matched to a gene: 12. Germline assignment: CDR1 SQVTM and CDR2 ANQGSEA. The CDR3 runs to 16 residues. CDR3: CSVVKLSSGRYNEQFF. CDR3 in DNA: TGCAGCGTTGTAAAGTTATCCAGCGGGAGATACAATGAGCAGTTCTTC.

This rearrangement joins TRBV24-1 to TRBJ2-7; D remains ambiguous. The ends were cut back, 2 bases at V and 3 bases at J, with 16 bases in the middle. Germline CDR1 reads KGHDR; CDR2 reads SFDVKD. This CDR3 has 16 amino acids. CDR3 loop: CATSDYGRWDSYEQYF. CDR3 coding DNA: TGTGCCACCAGTGATTATGGGCGCTGGGATAGCTACGAGCAGTACTTC.

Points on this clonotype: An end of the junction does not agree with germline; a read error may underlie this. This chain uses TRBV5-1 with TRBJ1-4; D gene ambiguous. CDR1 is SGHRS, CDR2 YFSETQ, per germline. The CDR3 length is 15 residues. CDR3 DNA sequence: TGCGCCAGCAGCCCTGGGTCTGCAACTAATGAACAACTGTTTTTT. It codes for CASSPGSATNEQLFF.

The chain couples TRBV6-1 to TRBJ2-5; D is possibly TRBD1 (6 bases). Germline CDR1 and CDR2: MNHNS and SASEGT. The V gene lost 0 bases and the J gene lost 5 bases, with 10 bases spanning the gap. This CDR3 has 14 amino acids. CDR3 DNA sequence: TGTGCCAGCAGTGAAGCAGGGGGAACGGAGACCCAGTACTTC. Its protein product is CASSEAGGTETQYF.

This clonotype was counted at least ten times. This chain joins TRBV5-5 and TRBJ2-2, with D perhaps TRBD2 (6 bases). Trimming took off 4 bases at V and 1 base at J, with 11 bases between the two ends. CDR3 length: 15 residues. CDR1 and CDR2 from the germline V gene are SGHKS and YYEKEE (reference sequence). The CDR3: CASSRTGVNTGELFF. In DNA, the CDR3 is TGTGCCAGCAGCCGGACGGGAGTGAACACCGGGGAGCTGTTTTTT.

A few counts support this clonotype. The CDR3 DNA follows: TGTGCCAGCAGTTTATTAATCGGCAATTTACCCTACGAGCAGTACTTC. Protein sequence: CASSLLIGNLPYEQYF. The genes are TRBV12-3 or TRBV12-4 and TRBJ2-7, with unresolved D. The CDR3 is made up of 16 amino acids. The ends were cut back, 2 bases at V and 2 bases at J, with 16 bases in the middle.

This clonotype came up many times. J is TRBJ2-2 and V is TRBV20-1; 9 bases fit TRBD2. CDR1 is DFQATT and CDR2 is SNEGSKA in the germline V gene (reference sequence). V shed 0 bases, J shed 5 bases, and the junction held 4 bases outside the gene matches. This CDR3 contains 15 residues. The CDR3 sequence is CSARDASGMTGELFF. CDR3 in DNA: TGCAGTGCTAGAGACGCTAGCGGGATGACCGGGGAGCTGTTTTTT.

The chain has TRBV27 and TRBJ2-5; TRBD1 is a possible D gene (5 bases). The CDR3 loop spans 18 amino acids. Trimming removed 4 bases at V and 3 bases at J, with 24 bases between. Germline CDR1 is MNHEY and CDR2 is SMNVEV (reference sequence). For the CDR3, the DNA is TGTGCCAGCAGTTCCAAATATGGTCAGGGATTGATGGAAGAGACCCAGTACTTC. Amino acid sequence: CASSSKYGQGLMEETQYF.

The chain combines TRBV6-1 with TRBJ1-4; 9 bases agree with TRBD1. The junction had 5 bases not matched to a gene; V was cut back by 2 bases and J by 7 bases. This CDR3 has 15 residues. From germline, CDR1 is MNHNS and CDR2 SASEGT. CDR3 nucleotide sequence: TGTGCCAGCAGTGAAACGGACAGGGGAGGTGAAAAACTGTTTTTT. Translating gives CASSETDRGGEKLFF.

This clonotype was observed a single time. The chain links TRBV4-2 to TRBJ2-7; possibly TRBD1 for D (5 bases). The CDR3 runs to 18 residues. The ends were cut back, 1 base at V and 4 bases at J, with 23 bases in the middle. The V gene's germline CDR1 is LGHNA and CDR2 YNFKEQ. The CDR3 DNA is TGTGCCAGCAGCCAAGGATACGATGGGGCAGGGATCTTTTACGAGCAGTACTTC. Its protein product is CASSQGYDGAGIFYEQYF.

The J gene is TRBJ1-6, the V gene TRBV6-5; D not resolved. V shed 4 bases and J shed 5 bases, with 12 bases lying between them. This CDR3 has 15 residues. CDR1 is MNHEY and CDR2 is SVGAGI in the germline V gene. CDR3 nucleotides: TGTGCCAGCAGTTGGACCGGGCGGGATAATTCACCCCTCCACTTT. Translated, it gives CASSWTGRDNSPLHF.

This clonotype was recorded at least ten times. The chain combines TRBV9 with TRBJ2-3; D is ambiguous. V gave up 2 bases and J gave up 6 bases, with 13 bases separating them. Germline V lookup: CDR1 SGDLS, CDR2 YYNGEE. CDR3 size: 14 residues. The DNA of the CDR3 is TGTGCCAGCAGCGTGGGCCCGTTGGCCGATACGCAGTATTTT. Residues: CASSVGPLADTQYF.

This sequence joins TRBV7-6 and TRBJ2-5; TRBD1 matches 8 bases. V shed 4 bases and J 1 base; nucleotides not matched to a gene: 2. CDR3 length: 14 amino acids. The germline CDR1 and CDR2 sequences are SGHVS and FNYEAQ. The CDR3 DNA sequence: TGTGCCAGCAGCTCAGGACAGGGCCAAGAGACCCAGTACTTC. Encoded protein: CASSSGQGQETQYF.

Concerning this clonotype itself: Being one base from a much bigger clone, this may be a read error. The DNA of the CDR3 is TGCAGTGCAACAGCGGGAGGCTATGTGCAGTTCTTC. Translation: CSATAGGYVQFF. This rearrangement joins TRBV20-1 to TRBJ2-1; TRBD2 matches at 9 bases. The CDR3 has 12 residues. Germline V gene sequence: CDR1 DFQATT, CDR2 SNEGSKA (reference sequence). The J segment lost 12 bases and the V segment lost 6 bases, leaving 9 bases of the junction unmatched.

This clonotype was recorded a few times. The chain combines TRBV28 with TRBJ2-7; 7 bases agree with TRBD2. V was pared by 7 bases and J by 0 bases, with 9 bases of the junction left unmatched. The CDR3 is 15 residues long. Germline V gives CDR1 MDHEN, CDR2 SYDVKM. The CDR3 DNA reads TGTGCCAGCACTCGACCGGGCGGGGGCTCCTACGAGCAGTACTTC. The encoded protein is CASTRPGGGSYEQYF.

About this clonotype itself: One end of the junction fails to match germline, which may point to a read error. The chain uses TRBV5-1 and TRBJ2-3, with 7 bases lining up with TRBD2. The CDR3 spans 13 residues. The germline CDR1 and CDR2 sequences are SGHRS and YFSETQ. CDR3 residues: CASSQTSTDTRYF. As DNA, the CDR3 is TGCGCCAGCAGTCAGACTAGCACAGATACGCGGTATTTT.

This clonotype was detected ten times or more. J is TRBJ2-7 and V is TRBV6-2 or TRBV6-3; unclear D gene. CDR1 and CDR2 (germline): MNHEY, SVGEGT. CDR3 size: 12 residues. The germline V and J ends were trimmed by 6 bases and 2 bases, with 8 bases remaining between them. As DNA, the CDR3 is TGTGCCAGCAGCCAAGACACCTACGAGCAGTACTTC. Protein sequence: CASSQDTYEQYF.